This entry features one T cell receptor beta chain sequence. What it binds is not known. V was shortened by 4 bases and J by 3 bases, with 16 bases between the two germline ends. Germline V gene sequence: CDR1 MGHRA, CDR2 YSYEKL. There are 15 residues in the CDR3. This specimen belongs to a study of beta chain features in type 1 diabetes. Study at large: Cell yields, gender and age were comparable in patients and healthy donors.

Regarding the study as a whole: A pattern of fewer insertions and more deletions at VDJ junctions was seen in type 1 diabetes patients. There was no resolution here of whether HLA type influences TCRB rearrangement. Patients showed naive, central memory and Treg TCRB repertoires that appeared more similar than those of healthy donors.

Investigators reverse transcribed all isolated RNA, so they sequenced expressed TCRB transcripts. Here immunoSEQ multiplex PCR was the method, and the copy in TCRdb shows in-frame clones only, minus some. The sample yields hundreds of thousands of clones, roughly 30% seen once. Sequencing was done on a sample of naive CD4+ T cells from blood. This sequence joins TRBV4-1 and TRBJ2-7; D is perhaps TRBD1 (6 bases). This clonotype was obtained from a man aged 18 to 35 in good health. The CDR3 protein is CASSPYRDPYYEQYF. In DNA form, the CDR3 reads TGCGCCAGCAGCCCATACAGGGATCCTTACTACGAGCAGTACTTC.